A single sample gave rise to the 27 T cell receptor beta chains below, sequenced in a study of OX40 agonist ivuxolimab in advanced cancers. Assay used: immunoSEQ multiplex PCR; TCRdb lists only in-frame clones, some missing. The sample includes 55,000 to 75,000 clones, 85% of them seen just once. The source was CD4+ or CD8+ T cells sorted from blood, collected in a trial of the OX40 agonist ivuxolimab. The source is an adult with an advanced solid tumor such as melanoma, head and neck, liver or kidney cancer.

This rearrangement joins TRBV7-2 to TRBJ1-2, with D uncertain. V was cut by 8 bases and J by 2 bases, with 9 bases left in between. This CDR3 is built from 12 residues. Germline V lookup: CDR1 SGHTA, CDR2 FQGNSA. The CDR3 DNA reads TGTGCCAGCGGCAGGCGGAACTATGGCTACACCTTC. Translated: CASGRRNYGYTF.

This rearrangement joins TRBV2 to TRBJ1-3; 7 positions match TRBD1. Germline CDR1 reads SNHLY; CDR2 reads FYNNEI. V was clipped by 1 base and J by 0 bases; unmatched bases: 3. The CDR3 is 16 residues long. The DNA for the CDR3 is TGTGCCAGCAGTGAAGGGACAGGCAACTCTGGAAACACCATATATTTT. Translated: CASSEGTGNSGNTIYF.

V gene TRBV4-2 combines with J gene TRBJ2-3; 11 bases map to TRBD2. Germline trimming cut 0 bases from V and 2 bases from J; bases unmatched to any gene: 4. Germline V gives CDR1 LGHNA, CDR2 YNFKEQ. The CDR3 length is 17 residues. The CDR3: CASSQDQTSGDTDTQYF. The CDR3 DNA sequence: TGTGCCAGCAGCCAAGACCAGACTAGCGGGGACACAGATACGCAGTATTTT.

V and J are TRBV5-5 and TRBJ1-1; D unresolved. This CDR3 spans 11 amino acids. Trimming left V 4 bases short and J 7 bases short, with 8 bases between. In germline, CDR1 is SGHKS, CDR2 YYEKEE (reference sequence). The CDR3 sequence: CASSPGVEAFF. CDR3 in DNA: TGTGCCAGCAGCCCCGGGGTTGAAGCTTTCTTT.

The V gene is TRBV27, the J gene TRBJ1-5; the D is unclear. CDR3 length: 17 residues. The germline gives CDR1 MNHEY, CDR2 SMNVEV (reference sequence). The ends were cut back, 4 bases at V and 1 base at J, with 17 bases in the middle. In DNA, the CDR3 is TGTGCCAGCAGTTCCCCCCGGGGTTTTCCCAGCAATCAGCCCCAGCATTTT. Protein sequence: CASSSPRGFPSNQPQHF.

The chain combines TRBV28 with TRBJ2-7; D unclear. The CDR3 spans 13 residues. The germline gives CDR1 MDHEN, CDR2 SYDVKM. Trimming stripped 5 bases from V and 3 bases from J, with 11 bases between. The CDR3 DNA reads as TGTGCCAGCAGTCCCGGGTACAACTACGAGCAGTACGTC. It is translated as CASSPGYNYEQYV.

The chain combines TRBV11-2 with TRBJ1-1; TRBD1 is a possible D gene (6 bases). Trimming took off 0 bases at V and 1 base at J, with 18 bases between the two ends. Germline V gene sequence: CDR1 SGHAT, CDR2 FQNNGV. This CDR3 is built from 18 residues. CDR3 residues: CASSLDWGGGGTNTEAFF. Here the CDR3 DNA reads TGTGCCAGCAGCTTAGATTGGGGAGGTGGGGGCACGAACACTGAAGCTTTCTTT. Drawing the rest from reference TRBV11-2 and TRBJ1-1, the complete variable domain is EAGVAQSPRYKIIEKRQSVAFWCNPISGHATLYWYQQILGQGPKLLIQFQNNGVVDDSQLPKDRFSAERLKGVDSTLKIQPAKLEDSAVYLCASSLDWGGGGTNTEAFFGQGTRLTVV.

The V call is TRBV6-4, the J call TRBJ2-3; 15 nucleotides align to TRBD2. CDR3 length: 16 residues. The germline V gene encodes CDR1 MRHNA and CDR2 SNTAGT. The V segment lost 6 bases and the J segment 6 bases; nucleotides outside the gene matches: 7. The CDR3 bases are TGTGCCAGCAGCAAAAGCGGACTAGCGGGGGGGGATACGCAGTATTTT. Protein: CASSKSGLAGGDTQYF.

The chain links TRBV7-9 to TRBJ2-5, with D possibly TRBD2 on 5 matching bases. TRBJ2-7 explains the end of the DNA better; the J call may be wrong. The CDR3 extends over 14 amino acids. From germline, CDR1 is SEHNR and CDR2 FQNEAQ (reference sequence). The CDR3 is CASSLGRDSYEQYF. The CDR3 DNA follows: TGTGCCAGCAGCTTGGGCCGGGATTCCTACGAGCAGTACTTC.

The rearrangement uses TRBV10-1 and TRBJ2-5; TRBD2 matches at 10 bases. Germline V gene data show CDR1 as WNHNN and CDR2 as SYGVQD (reference sequence). The length of the CDR3 is 17 residues. J gave up 4 bases and V 0 bases, and 8 bases lay outside the gene matches. CDR3 sequence (DNA): TGCGCCAGCAGTGAGTCGGCCCTAGCGGGGGTTATAGAGACCCAGTACTTC. This encodes CASSESALAGVIETQYF.

This chain connects TRBV5-5 to TRBJ2-5, with TRBD1 matching over 10 bases. CDR1 SGHKS and CDR2 YYEKEE come from the germline V gene (reference sequence). The CDR3 extends over 15 amino acids. With 4 bases clipped from V and 1 base from J, the junction kept 4 bases outside the gene matches. The CDR3 sequence is CASSRRTGGQETQYF. The DNA for the CDR3 is TGTGCCAGCAGCCGACGGACAGGGGGCCAAGAGACCCAGTACTTC.

The chain links TRBV2 to TRBJ1-4; 8 bases map to TRBD1. This CDR3 has 14 residues. Germline V CDR1 and CDR2: SNHLY, FYNNEI. With V trimmed by 6 bases and J by 8 bases, 8 bases remained unmatched. CDR3 protein: CASSVGQVGEKLFF. CDR3 bases: TGTGCCAGCAGCGTGGGACAGGTTGGCGAAAAACTGTTTTTT.

The V gene is TRBV5-1, the J gene TRBJ1-4; D remains unclear. Trimming removed 0 bases at V and 7 bases at J, with 10 bases between. Germline values: CDR1 SGHRS, CDR2 YFSETQ. The CDR3 has 14 amino acids. Here the CDR3 DNA reads TGCGCCAGCAGCTTGGCGGGCGTTAGTGAAAAACTGTTTTTT. Protein: CASSLAGVSEKLFF. The entire variable domain, with the rest obtained from reference TRBV5-1 and TRBJ1-4, is as follows: KAGVTQTPRYLIKTRGQQVTLSCSPISGHRSVSWYQQTPGQGLQFLFEYFSETQRNKGNFPGRFSGRQFSNSRSEMNVSTLELGDSALYLCASSLAGVSEKLFFGSGTQLSVL.

V is TRBV18 and J is TRBJ2-2, with a tentative D call TRBD2 (6 bases). CDR3 length: 17 residues. CDR1 is KGHSH and CDR2 is LQKENI in the germline V gene. Trimming removed 8 bases from V and 5 bases from J, with 24 bases in between. CDR3: CASGLAWRGPGTGELFF. The DNA of the CDR3 is TGTGCCAGCGGCTTAGCTTGGAGGGGCCCCGGGACCGGGGAGCTGTTTTTT. The whole variable domain, remainder taken from reference TRBV18 and TRBJ2-2, is NAGVMQNPRHLVRRRGQEARLRCSPMKGHSHVYWYRQLPEEGLKFMVYLQKENIIDESGMPKERFSAEFPKEGPSILRIQQVVRGDSAAYFCASGLAWRGPGTGELFFGEGSRLTVL.

This clone occurred a few times. This rearrangement joins TRBV10-3 to TRBJ2-1, with a tentative D call TRBD1 (5 bases). The CDR3 runs to 13 residues. The germline V and J ends were trimmed by 4 bases and 7 bases, with 11 bases remaining between them. Germline CDR1 reads ENHRY; CDR2 reads SYGVKD. In nucleotides, the CDR3 is TGTGCCATCAGTGGCAGGGTTGGTAATGAGCAGTTCTTC. Translated: CAISGRVGNEQFF.

The J gene is TRBJ2-7, the V gene TRBV28; D uncertain. The CDR3 runs 13 residues. Germline V gene sequence: CDR1 MDHEN, CDR2 SYDVKM. Trimming left V 6 bases short and J 5 bases short, with 14 bases between. This chain's CDR3 is CASSRVIVNEQYF. The CDR3 DNA sequence: TGTGCCAGCAGCCGTGTCATCGTAAACGAGCAGTACTTC.

The rearrangement joins TRBV6-1 to TRBJ2-1; D tentatively reads TRBD1 or TRBD2 (6 bases each). Per the germline V gene, CDR1 is MNHNS and CDR2 is SASEGT. Trimming took off 1 base at V and 3 bases at J, with 10 bases between the two ends. This CDR3 comprises 15 residues. CDR3 sequence: CASSEVGGGYNEQFF. CDR3 bases: TGTGCCAGCAGTGAAGTAGGAGGGGGCTACAATGAGCAGTTCTTC.

The genes are TRBV5-4 and TRBJ2-7; TRBD2 matches 12 bases. Germline-derived CDR1 and CDR2 are SGHNT and YYREEE (reference sequence). CDR3 length equals 15 residues. V dropped 5 bases and J dropped 7; count of bases not matched to a gene: 10. This CDR3 is CASSPRTSGDEEQYF. CDR3 DNA sequence: TGTGCCAGCAGTCCTCGGACTAGCGGGGATGAAGAGCAGTACTTC.

The chain joins TRBV18 to TRBJ2-1; TRBD2 matches 7 bases. Germline-derived CDR1 and CDR2 are KGHSH and LQKENI. The J segment lost 4 bases and the V segment lost 6 bases, leaving 6 bases of the junction unmatched. The CDR3 contains 14 residues. CDR3 amino acids: CASSPSRGYNEQFF. The CDR3 region has the DNA TGTGCCAGCTCGCCTTCGCGGGGGTACAATGAGCAGTTCTTC.

The chain employs TRBV5-6 and TRBJ2-2; D is possibly TRBD2 (5 bases). Trimming removed 7 bases at V and 1 base at J, with 20 bases between. The CDR3 is 17 residues long. From germline, CDR1 is SGHDT and CDR2 YYEEEE. CDR3 coding DNA: TGTGCCAGCCTCGTTGGAGGAGGAACCTGGAACACCGGGGAGCTGTTTTTT. It yields the protein CASLVGGGTWNTGELFF.

This sequence joins TRBV4-1 and TRBJ1-5; D is possibly TRBD1 (6 bases). Germline CDR1 and CDR2: MGHRA and YSYEKL. Between the trimmed V and J ends, which lost 0 bases and 0 bases, there was a span of 12 bases. CDR3 length: 17 amino acids. DNA of the CDR3: TGCGCCAGCAGCCAAGAGTTCCAGGGGTATAGCAATCAGCCCCAGCATTTT. This gives the protein CASSQEFQGYSNQPQHF.

The chain links TRBV5-1 to TRBJ2-1; 10 bases match TRBD1. J gave up 8 bases and V 7 bases, and 9 bases lay outside the gene matches. CDR1 SGHRS and CDR2 YFSETQ come from the germline V gene. CDR3 length: 14 residues. The CDR3 region has the DNA TGCGCCAGCTTCCCCGGGACAGGGGCCGATGAGCAGTTCTTC. It encodes CASFPGTGADEQFF.

The CDR3 sequence is CASSLYEQYF. CDR3 DNA sequence: TGTGCCAGCAGTCTTTACGAGCAGTACTTC. The chain joins TRBV28 to TRBJ2-7; D remains ambiguous. Looked up from germline, CDR1 is MDHEN and CDR2 is SYDVKM. The V end was cut by 5 bases, the J end by 4 bases, with 3 bases between. The CDR3 runs to 10 residues.

This chain uses TRBV15 with TRBJ1-6, with D possibly matching TRBD1 (5 bases). Germline values: CDR1 LNHNV, CDR2 YYDKDF (reference sequence). This CDR3 comprises 15 residues. V lost 0 bases and J lost 9, with 12 bases in between. CDR3 sequence reads: CATSRDAGGSSPLHF. CDR3 in DNA: TGTGCCACCAGCAGAGATGCGGGGGGGAGTTCACCCCTCCACTTT.

The rearrangement links TRBV7-3 to TRBJ2-1, with TRBD2 matching 10 bases. The V gene's germline CDR1 is SGHTA and CDR2 FQGTGA. V gave up 0 bases and J gave up 6 bases; unmatched junction bases: 5. The CDR3 is made up of 16 amino acids. The DNA for the CDR3 is TGTGCCAGCAGCTTAACGGCTAGCGGGGGACTCAATGAGCAGTTCTTC. The encoded protein is CASSLTASGGLNEQFF.

The chain couples TRBV19 to TRBJ2-1; 8 bases match TRBD1. Trimming took 0 bases from V and 2 from J; bases not matched to a gene: 3. The germline V gene has CDR1 LNHDA and CDR2 SQIVND (reference sequence). The CDR3 sequence is 16 residues long. CDR3 region: CASSIDQGATYNEQFF. The CDR3 DNA reads as TGTGCCAGTAGTATAGACCAGGGGGCAACCTACAATGAGCAGTTCTTC.

The V and J genes are TRBV4-1 and TRBJ2-1; D not certain. Trimming took 1 base from V and 6 from J, leaving 7 bases between them. This CDR3 has 13 residues. Looked up from germline, CDR1 is MGHRA and CDR2 is YSYEKL. The CDR3 loop reads CASSQVPRNEQFF. The CDR3 nucleotides read TGCGCCAGCAGCCAAGTCCCGCGCAATGAGCAGTTCTTC.